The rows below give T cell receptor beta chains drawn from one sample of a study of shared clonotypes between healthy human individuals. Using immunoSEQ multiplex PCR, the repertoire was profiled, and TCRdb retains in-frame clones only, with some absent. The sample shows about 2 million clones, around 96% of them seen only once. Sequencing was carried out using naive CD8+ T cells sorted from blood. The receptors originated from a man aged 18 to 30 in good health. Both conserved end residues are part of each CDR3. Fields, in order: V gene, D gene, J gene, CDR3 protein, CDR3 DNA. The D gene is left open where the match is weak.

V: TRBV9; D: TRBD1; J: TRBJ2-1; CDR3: CASSVEGRQGALNEQFF; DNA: TGTGCCAGCAGCGTAGAGGGGCGGCAGGGGGCCCTCAATGAGCAGTTCTTC
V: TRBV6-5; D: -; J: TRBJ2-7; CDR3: CASSYSSNYEQYF; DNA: TGTGCCAGCAGTTACTCCTCTAACTACGAGCAGTACTTC
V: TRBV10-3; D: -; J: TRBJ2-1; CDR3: CAISEPVGGRYNEQFF; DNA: TGTGCCATCAGTGAGCCCGTAGGGGGGCGCTACAATGAGCAGTTCTTC
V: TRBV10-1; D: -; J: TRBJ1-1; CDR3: CASSESKQGFEAFF; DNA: TGCGCCAGCAGTGAGTCGAAACAGGGTTTTGAAGCTTTCTTT
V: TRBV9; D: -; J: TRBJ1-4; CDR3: CASSLGNTNEKLFF; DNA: TGTGCCAGCAGCCTTGGCAATACGAATGAAAAACTGTTTTTT
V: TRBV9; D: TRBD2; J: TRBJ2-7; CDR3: CASSVDSGSYEQYF; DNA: TGTGCCAGCAGCGTAGATAGCGGGTCCTACGAGCAGTACTTC
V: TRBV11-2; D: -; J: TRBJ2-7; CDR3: CASSLLRMHEQYF; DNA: TGTGCCAGCAGCTTATTGAGGATGCACGAGCAGTACTTC
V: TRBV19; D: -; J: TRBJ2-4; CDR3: CASSRFGGGQNIQYF; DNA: TGTGCCAGTAGTAGATTTGGGGGAGGTCAAAACATTCAGTACTTC
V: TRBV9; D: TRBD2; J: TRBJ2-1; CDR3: CASSVEGLNNEQFF; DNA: TGTGCCAGCAGCGTAGAGGGACTAAACAATGAGCAGTTCTTC
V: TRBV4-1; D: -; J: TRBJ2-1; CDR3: CASSPRLDSVEQFF; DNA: TGCGCCAGCAGCCCCCGACTAGATTCCGTTGAGCAGTTCTTC
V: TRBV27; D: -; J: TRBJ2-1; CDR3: CASRDSGSFDEQFF; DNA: TGTGCCAGTAGGGACTCCGGCTCGTTCGATGAGCAGTTCTTC
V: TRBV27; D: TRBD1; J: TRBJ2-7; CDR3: CASSGDRAGTYEQYF; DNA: TGTGCCAGCAGTGGGGACAGGGCAGGGACCTACGAGCAGTACTTC
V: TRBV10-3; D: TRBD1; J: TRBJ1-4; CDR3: CAISVGGGPEKLFF; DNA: TGTGCCATCAGTGTAGGGGGCGGCCCGGAAAAACTGTTTTTT
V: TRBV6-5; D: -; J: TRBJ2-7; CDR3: CASSPGGSYEQYF; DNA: TGTGCCAGCAGTCCTGGGGGCAGCTACGAGCAGTACTTC
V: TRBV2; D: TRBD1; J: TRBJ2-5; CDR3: CASRGQQETQYF; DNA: TGTGCCAGCAGGGGACAGCAAGAGACCCAGTACTTC
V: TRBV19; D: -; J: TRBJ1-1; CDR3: CASSIGAGTEAFF; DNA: TGTGCCAGTAGTATAGGGGCTGGCACTGAAGCTTTCTTT